The T cell receptor (beta chain) under discussion was sequenced for a study of blood T cell repertoires in COVID-19. Germline CDR1 reads SGHTA; CDR2 reads FQGNSA. The CDR3 spans 13 residues. The trim removed 5 bases at V and 7 bases at J, leaving 4 bases unmatched. Authors' processing steps: Nucleated cell number was recorded as an estimate derived from reference gene primer amplification. TCRdb's copy holds only in-frame clones and misses some; the assay was immunoSEQ multiplex PCR. That table gives V, J and clone size, and the DNA gave D and trimming. Of more than 130,000 clones listed, 88% were seen once; the top ten hold roughly a tenth.

The TCR was taken from a man aged 50 or older with active or convalescent COVID-19. What was sequenced was peripheral blood. The V gene is TRBV7-2, the J gene TRBJ1-2; 10 positions match TRBD1. CDR3 DNA: TGTGCCAGCAGCGAGGACAGGGGGGTTGGCTACACCTTC. Protein sequence: CASSEDRGVGYTF.